These T cell receptor beta chains were read from a single sample in a study of blood T cell repertoires in COVID-19. Only in-frame clones appear in the TCRdb table, and some are missing; sequencing was by immunoSEQ multiplex PCR. The top ten hold about 5% of the sample, which has some 340,000 clones, around 87% seen once. Specimen: PBMCs or T cells enriched from blood (not recorded which). The receptors were sampled from a woman in her 30s who had recovered from COVID-19. Both conserved end residues are part of each CDR3. D genes are given only for firm matches. Size is stated for part of the rows, as once, few or many counts, or as a class when the clone is expanded.

D gene,V gene,J gene,clone size,CDR3 DNA,CDR3 protein
TRBD1,TRBV5-1,TRBJ1-1,.,TGCGCCAGCAGCTCCGTCCGACAGGGGGTAAAAGCTTTCTTT,CASSSVRQGVKAFF
TRBD1,TRBV9,TRBJ1-3,.,TGTGCCAGCAGCGGGACAGGGGGCCCTGGAAACACCATATATTTT,CASSGTGGPGNTIYF
.,TRBV21-1,TRBJ1-1,.,TGTGCCAGCAGCAAGACAGTTCCCCTTTCGAACACTGAAGCTTTCTTT,CASSKTVPLSNTEAFF
.,TRBV3-1/TRBV3-2,TRBJ1-6,.,TGTGCCAGCAGTCCTAGACAGTCAGGGGATTCACCCCTCCACTTT,CASSPRQSGDSPLHF
.,TRBV10-3,TRBJ2-3,.,TGTGCCATCAGTGGCTCGGGGTTGGAGGTAGATACGCAGTATTTT,CAISGSGLEVDTQYF
TRBD1,TRBV5-1,TRBJ1-4,.,TGCGCCAGCAGCTTAGAGGGGGCGATCGTGACTAATGAAAAACTGTTTTTT,CASSLEGAIVTNEKLFF
TRBD2,TRBV9,TRBJ2-1,.,TGTGCCAGCAGCGTAACCCTCCGCGGCGGGGGGGCCAATGAGCAGTTCTTC,CASSVTLRGGGANEQFF
.,TRBV19,TRBJ1-2,.,TGTGCCAGTAGTATTCACAACAACTATGGCTACACCTTC,CASSIHNNYGYTF
TRBD1,TRBV7-7,TRBJ2-2,.,TGTGCTAGCAGACCGGGACAGGCGAACACCGGGGAGCTGTTTTTT,CASRPGQANTGELFF
.,TRBV7-7,TRBJ1-3,.,TGTGCCAGCAGCCCAACGCTAGACGGAAACACCATATATTTT,CASSPTLDGNTIYF
.,TRBV18,TRBJ1-1,.,TGTGCCAGCTCACCACGCACCCTAGCGTACGCTGAAGCTTTCTTT,CASSPRTLAYAEAFF
.,TRBV5-1,TRBJ2-1,.,TGCGCCAGCAGCTTGGACCCCACTATAAATGAGCAGTTCTTC,CASSLDPTINEQFF
.,TRBV2,TRBJ1-5,.,TGTGCCAGCAGTGACTACAGGCAGGGCGGTCAGCCCCAGCATTTT,CASSDYRQGGQPQHF
.,TRBV4-2,TRBJ1-5,.,TGTGCCAGCAGCCAAGATTGGGGGGTTGGGGGCAATCAGCCCCAGCATTTT,CASSQDWGVGGNQPQHF
.,TRBV12-3/TRBV12-4,TRBJ1-1,.,TGTGCCAGCAGTCAAATGGACAGTGAAGCTTTCTTT,CASSQMDSEAFF
.,TRBV18,TRBJ2-7,.,TGTGCCAGCTCACCACCGAGTCAAATCTACGAGCAGTACTTC,CASSPPSQIYEQYF
.,TRBV5-4,TRBJ2-2,.,TGTGCCAGCAGCTCGGACTGGACCGGGGAGCTGTTTTTT,CASSSDWTGELFF
.,TRBV7-9,TRBJ2-7,once,TGTGCCAGCAGCTTAGCTGGCAGAACCGACGAGCAGTACTTC,CASSLAGRTDEQYF
TRBD1,TRBV7-9,TRBJ2-7,once,TGTGCCAGCAGCTTAGAATCGGGCAGGGGGCGCGAGCAGTACTTC,CASSLESGRGREQYF
TRBD1,TRBV18,TRBJ1-1,.,TGTGCCAGCTCATTACGGGACAGCTTGAACACTGAAGCTTTCTTT,CASSLRDSLNTEAFF
.,TRBV6-5,TRBJ1-1,once,TGTGCCAGCAGTCCCCGGGGTCTATGGACTGAAGCTTTCTTT,CASSPRGLWTEAFF
.,TRBV28,TRBJ1-5,.,TGTGCCAGCAGTTCTTTAACTTGGAATCAGCCCCAGCATTTT,CASSSLTWNQPQHF
TRBD1,TRBV20-1,TRBJ1-2,.,TGCAGTGCTAGTGACAGGGGGCGGATTGGCTACACCTTC,CSASDRGRIGYTF
.,TRBV11-2,TRBJ1-1,.,TGTGCCAGCAGCAGGGGGGGGCTAAGCACTGAAGCTTTCTTT,CASSRGGLSTEAFF
TRBD1,TRBV19,TRBJ1-5,.,TGTGCCAGTAGTGACAGGGGTTATAATCAGCCCCAGCATTTT,CASSDRGYNQPQHF
TRBD1,TRBV24-1,TRBJ2-1,.,TGTGCCACCAGTGATGGCACCGGGACAGTGAAGTCCTCCTACAATGAGCAGTTCTTC,CATSDGTGTVKSSYNEQFF
.,TRBV5-1,TRBJ2-7,.,TGCGCCAGCAGCTTGGCCATCGGACAGATCCGCTACGAGCAGTACTTC,CASSLAIGQIRYEQYF
.,TRBV2,TRBJ1-2,.,TGTGCCAGCACACCCCGAGACAGTCATGGCTACACCTTC,CASTPRDSHGYTF
TRBD2,TRBV7-3,TRBJ2-1,once,TGTGCCAGCAGCGCTCGACTAGCGGGGGGAGGAAATGAGCAGTTCTTC,CASSARLAGGGNEQFF
TRBD1,TRBV29-1,TRBJ1-1,once,TGCAGCGTTGGGGACCCCGTGACAGGGGGTCGGCAGTCCATCGCTGAAGCTTTCTTT,CSVGDPVTGGRQSIAEAFF
.,TRBV10-1,TRBJ2-2,.,TGCGCCAGCAGTACCTCCGGGGGACGGTACACCGGGGAGCTGTTTTTT,CASSTSGGRYTGELFF
TRBD1,TRBV30,TRBJ2-5,.,TGTGCCTGGAGTGTCTTAGTAGGACAGGGGCAAGAGACCCAGTACTTC,CAWSVLVGQGQETQYF
.,TRBV6-5,TRBJ1-4,.,TGTGCCAGCAGTTACGCTCTGGCAGGGGCTCCGTTTTTT,CASSYALAGAPFF
.,TRBV4-1,TRBJ1-2,.,TGCGCCAGCAGCCAATCCACTCTCAGCGGGTTCTATGGCTACACCTTC,CASSQSTLSGFYGYTF
.,TRBV9,TRBJ2-7,once,TGTGCCAGCAGCGTACAGCAGGCTTCGGACGAGCAGTACTTC,CASSVQQASDEQYF
.,TRBV5-5,TRBJ1-6,.,TGTGCCAGCAGCTTGGGAGGCAGATCACCCCTCCACTTT,CASSLGGRSPLHF
TRBD1,TRBV18,TRBJ2-7,.,TGTGCCAGCTCACCCGGGACAGGCCCCTACGAGCAGTACTTC,CASSPGTGPYEQYF
TRBD1,TRBV12-5,TRBJ1-5,.,TGTGCTAGTGGTTTGGCCCGATTAGGGACAGGAGGAAATCAGCCCCAGCATTTT,CASGLARLGTGGNQPQHF